This T cell receptor (beta chain) came from a study of T cells after yellow fever vaccination. Study findings and constraints: Reappearance after the booster was observed for most primary-vaccination clones (roughly 97% CD4, approximately 90% CD8). Overlap between CD4 and CD8 compartments was detected for a small share of clonotypes. Abundant clonotypes from the bulk population could get into FACS-sorted repertoires as contaminants.

The TCR cDNA carried a universal primer site and UMIs from 5'RACE template switching. TCRdb recomputed calls from the 5' RACE reads with MiXCR, one row per CDR3 protein. The sample carries around 340,000 distinct CDR3 sequences, around an eighth recorded once. In this sample, this clonotype turned up a few times. The antigen is unknown. Looked up from germline, CDR1 is MGHRA and CDR2 is YSYEKL. The V gene end was trimmed by 2 bases and the J gene end by 7 bases; junction bases not matched to a gene: 12. The CDR3 totals 16 residues. The sample in question was CD4+ T cells sorted from PBMCs, obtained 15 days after the yellow fever booster vaccination. The origin of this receptor is a man aged 18 to 29 who received the YFV17D yellow fever vaccine. The genes are TRBV4-1 and TRBJ1-1; 8 bases fit TRBD1. CDR3 protein: CASSQNLNPTGVEAFF. CDR3 nucleotide sequence: TGCGCCAGCAGCCAAAATTTGAACCCGACAGGGGTTGAAGCTTTCTTT.